This T cell receptor beta chain was captured by sequencing in a study of OX40 agonist ivuxolimab in advanced cancers. In the study overall: At doses from 0.01 to 10 mg/kg, patients were given intravenous ivuxolimab every 2 weeks. Anti-PD-1, anti-PD-L1 or anti-CTLA-4 therapy given earlier was allowed, and around 40% had some. General study points: Doses of 0.1 to 3.0 mg/kg were accompanied by clonal expansion of CD4+ and CD8+ blood T cells by week 6. Among some nonresponders, normalized T-cell clonal expansion was also low.

With regard to this clone: No antigen is known for it.

Assay used: immunoSEQ multiplex PCR; TCRdb lists only in-frame clones, some missing. The sample shows 40,000 or so clones, approximately 83% of them seen only once. V lost 1 base and J 5 bases, leaving 11 bases between the germline ends. The CDR3 spans 15 residues. CDR1 is MGHRA, CDR2 YSYEKL, per germline. The TCR comes from an adult with an advanced solid tumor such as melanoma, head and neck, liver or kidney cancer. The source material was CD4+ or CD8+ T cells sorted from blood, sampled in a trial of the OX40 agonist ivuxolimab. The V call is TRBV4-1, the J call TRBJ2-2; weak D call: TRBD1 (6 bases). CDR3 loop: CASSQGRQGTGELFF. CDR3 DNA: TGCGCCAGCAGCCAAGGGAGGCAGGGGACCGGGGAGCTGTTTTTT.